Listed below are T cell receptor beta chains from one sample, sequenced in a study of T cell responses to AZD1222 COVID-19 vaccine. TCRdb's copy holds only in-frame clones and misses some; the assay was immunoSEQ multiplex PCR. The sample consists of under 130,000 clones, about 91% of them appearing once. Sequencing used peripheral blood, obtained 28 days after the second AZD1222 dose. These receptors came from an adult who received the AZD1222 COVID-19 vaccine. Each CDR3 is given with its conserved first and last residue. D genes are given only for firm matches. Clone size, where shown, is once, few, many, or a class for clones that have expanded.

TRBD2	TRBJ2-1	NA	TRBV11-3	TGTGCCAGCAGTGCGGGAGGATCGGATGAGCAGTTCTTC	CASSAGGSDEQFF
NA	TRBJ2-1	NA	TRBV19	TGTGCCAGCTCGCCCGGGGTTTACAATGAGCAGTTCTTC	CASSPGVYNEQFF
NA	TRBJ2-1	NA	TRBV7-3	TGTGCCAGCAGCAACCCAGGGAATGAGCAGTTCTTC	CASSNPGNEQFF
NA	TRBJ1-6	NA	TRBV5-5	TGTGCCAGCAGCTTGGCGGCAGGAGTTAATTCACCCCTCCACTTT	CASSLAAGVNSPLHF
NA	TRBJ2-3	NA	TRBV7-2	TGTGCCAGCAGTGGGGGCGGAATAAGCACAGATACGCAGTATTTT	CASSGGGISTDTQYF
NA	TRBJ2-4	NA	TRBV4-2	TGTGCCAGCAGCCAAGATCCGGTTTCAGGGACTAAAAACATTCAGTACTTC	CASSQDPVSGTKNIQYF
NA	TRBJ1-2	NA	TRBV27	TGTGCCAGCAGCTTTAGTTCGGGGGCGGGGGGCTACACCTTC	CASSFSSGAGGYTF
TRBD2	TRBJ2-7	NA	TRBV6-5	TGTGCCAGCAGTTTGACTAGCGGAACCTACGAGCAGTACTTC	CASSLTSGTYEQYF
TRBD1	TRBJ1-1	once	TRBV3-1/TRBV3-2	TGTGCCAGCAGCTCGGGACAGGTGGGTGCTGAAGCTTTCTTT	CASSSGQVGAEAFF
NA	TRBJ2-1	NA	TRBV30	TGTGCCTGGAGTGTCGGCAGGGGCCATGAGCAGTTCTTC	CAWSVGRGHEQFF
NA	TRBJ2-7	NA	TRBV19	TGTGCCAGTAGTCCCTCCCCAAGCTACGAGCAGTACTTC	CASSPSPSYEQYF
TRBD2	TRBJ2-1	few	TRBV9	TGTGCCAGCAGCGTAGCCCTACTAGCGGGAGGTAATGAGCAGTTCTTC	CASSVALLAGGNEQFF
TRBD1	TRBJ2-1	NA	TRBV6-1	TGTGCCAGCAGTGATTTCCGACAGGGGGGTCGGAATGAGCAGTTCTTC	CASSDFRQGGRNEQFF
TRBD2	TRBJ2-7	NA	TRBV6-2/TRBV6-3	TGTGCCAGCAGTCACACCGGGAGGGGACTTGGCGAGCAGTACTTC	CASSHTGRGLGEQYF
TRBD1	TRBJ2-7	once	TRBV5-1	TGCGCCAGCAGCGGGGACCGGGACAGGGCCTACGAGCAGTACTTC	CASSGDRDRAYEQYF
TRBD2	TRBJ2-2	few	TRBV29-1	TGCAGCGTTCAAATCGGGACTAGCGAAACGAACACCGGGGAGCTGTTTTTT	CSVQIGTSETNTGELFF
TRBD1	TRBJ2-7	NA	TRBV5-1	TGCGCCAGCAGCTTGGAGCAGGGGGCCTGGTACGAGCAGTACTTC	CASSLEQGAWYEQYF
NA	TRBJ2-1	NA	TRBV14	TGTGCCAGCAGCCAAGATTGGAGCTCAAGCTCCTACAATGAGCAGTTCTTC	CASSQDWSSSSYNEQFF
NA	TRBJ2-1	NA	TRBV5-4	TGTGCCAGCAGCCCCCTCACGGGTTACAATGAGCAGTTCTTC	CASSPLTGYNEQFF
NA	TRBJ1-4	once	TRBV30	TGTGCCTGTCCCCTTCCGGGGACAAAGGAAAAACTGTTTTTT	CACPLPGTKEKLFF
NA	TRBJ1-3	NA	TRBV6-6	TGTGCCAGCAGTTACGGGGTAGCGGGAAACACCATATATTTT	CASSYGVAGNTIYF
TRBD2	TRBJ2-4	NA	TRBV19	TGTGCCAGTAGTCCTGGGACTAGCGGGATCGGAAACATTCAGTACTTC	CASSPGTSGIGNIQYF
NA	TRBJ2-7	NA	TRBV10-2	TGCGCCAGCAGTGATTACGGACAGCGAAGCTCCTACGAGCAGTACTTC	CASSDYGQRSSYEQYF
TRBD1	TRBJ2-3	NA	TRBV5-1	TGCGCCAGCACCCCGGACAGGGGGCGAGATACGCAGTATTTT	CASTPDRGRDTQYF
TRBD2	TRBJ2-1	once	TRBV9	TGTGCCAGCAGCGTAGGTAGCGGGAGGGCCTCAGCCTACAATGAGCAGTTCTTC	CASSVGSGRASAYNEQFF
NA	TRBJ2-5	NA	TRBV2	TGTGCCAGCAGACAAGAGACCCAGTACTTC	CASRQETQYF
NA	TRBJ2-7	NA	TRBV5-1	TGCGCCAGCAGCTTGAGTCTCCAGAGCTCCTACGAGCAGTACTTC	CASSLSLQSSYEQYF
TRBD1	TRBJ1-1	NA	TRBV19	TGTGCCAGTAGTAACCCGACAGGGGGAGCGGGCACTGAAGCTTTCTTT	CASSNPTGGAGTEAFF